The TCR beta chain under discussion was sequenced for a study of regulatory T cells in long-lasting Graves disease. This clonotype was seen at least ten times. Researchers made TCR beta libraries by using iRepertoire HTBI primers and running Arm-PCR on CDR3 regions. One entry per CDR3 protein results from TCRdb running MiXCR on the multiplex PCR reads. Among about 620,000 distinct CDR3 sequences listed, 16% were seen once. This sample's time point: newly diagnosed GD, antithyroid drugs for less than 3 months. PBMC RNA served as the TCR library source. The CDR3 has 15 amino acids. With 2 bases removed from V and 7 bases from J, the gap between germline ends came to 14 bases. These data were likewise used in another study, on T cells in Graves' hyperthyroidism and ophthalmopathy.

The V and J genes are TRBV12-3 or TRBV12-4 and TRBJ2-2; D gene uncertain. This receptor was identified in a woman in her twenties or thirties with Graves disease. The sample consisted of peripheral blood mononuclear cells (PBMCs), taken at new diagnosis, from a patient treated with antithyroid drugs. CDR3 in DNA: TGTGCCAGCAGTTTAAGGGCTAGTGGCAACGGGGAGCTGTTTTTT. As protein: CASSLRASGNGELFF.